This T cell receptor (beta chain) was found in a study of blood T cell repertoires in COVID-19. Background on the study: The samples span acute and convalescent COVID-19 from the United States, Italy and Spain. PBMCs, B-cell-depleted T cells, or T cells were the source of the cDNA or gDNA that made up the material.

The CDR3 length is 17 residues. The germline V gene encodes CDR1 LGHDT and CDR2 YNNKEL (reference sequence). Trimming shortened V by 2 bases and J by 0 bases, and 14 bases separated the two germline ends. Original data processing: Using reference gene primer amplification, nucleated cell counts were estimated. TCRdb's table, derived via immunoSEQ multiplex PCR, lists solely in-frame clones and lacks some. The V and J calls and clone size were taken over from that table, and D and trimming were inferred from the DNA. The sample records tens of thousands of clones, around 80% being singletons. This rearrangement joins TRBV3-1 (or the pseudogene TRBV3-2) to TRBJ2-1; perhaps TRBD2 as D (6 bases). Sequenced: peripheral blood. This clonotype originated in a man aged 70-80 years with acute or convalescent COVID-19. CDR3 nucleotides: TGTGCCAGCAGCCAATCCCGGGACTGGGGCTCCTACAATGAGCAGTTCTTC. Amino acids: CASSQSRDWGSYNEQFF.